These 15 T cell receptor beta chains share one sample of origin, sequenced in a study of neurological immune-mediated disorders. TCRdb recomputed calls from the 5' RACE reads with MiXCR, one row per CDR3 protein. Found here are some 50,000 distinct CDR3 sequences, roughly 15% of them singletons; the top ten hold 4.4%. Material: PBMCs. These TCRs come from a man in his sixties in good health.

The chain joins TRBV5-1 to TRBJ1-2; D is unclear. Germline-derived CDR1 and CDR2 are SGHRS and YFSETQ. V lost 0 bases and J 6 bases, leaving 12 bases between the germline ends. The CDR3 spans 14 residues. The CDR3 spells CASSLDRVNHGYTF. Here the CDR3 DNA reads TGCGCCAGCAGCTTGGACAGAGTAAACCATGGCTACACCTTC.

This clonotype has ten or more counts. The V call is TRBV7-2, the J call TRBJ2-7, with 11 bases lining up with TRBD2. V shed 4 bases, J shed 2 bases, and the junction held 4 bases outside the gene matches. Germline V gives CDR1 SGHTA, CDR2 FQGNSA. The CDR3 covers 15 residues. Written as DNA, the CDR3 is TGTGCCAGCAGCTCCTTAGCGGGGGGGGCCTACGAGCAGTACTTC. This encodes CASSSLAGGAYEQYF.

In its sample, this clonotype was seen many times. This chain connects TRBV28 to TRBJ2-7; D possibly matches TRBD1 or TRBD2 (9 bases each). Germline V gene lookup returns CDR1 MDHEN and CDR2 SYDVKM. Trimming took 5 bases from V and 13 from J, leaving 30 bases between them. The CDR3 runs to 16 residues. The CDR3 sequence is CASSLQGARSSGSQYF. DNA for the CDR3: TGTGCCAGCAGTCTACAGGGGGCGCGGAGTAGCGGGAGCCAATACTTC.

This clonotype has a count of ten or more. V usage is TRBV9 and J usage is TRBJ2-3; no clear D gene. Per the germline V gene, CDR1 is SGDLS and CDR2 is YYNGEE. This CDR3 comprises 13 residues. V lost 2 bases to trimming and J lost 0 bases, with 4 bases between them. The CDR3 here is CASSVFSTDTQYF. CDR3 DNA: TGTGCCAGCAGCGTTTTTAGCACAGATACGCAGTATTTT.

This clonotype was detected ten times or more. This chain joins TRBV6-5 and TRBJ2-2, with 8 bases identical to TRBD1. Germline assignment: CDR1 MNHEY and CDR2 SVGAGI. V trimming: 2 bases; J trimming: 7 bases; junction bases outside the gene matches: 3. The CDR3 runs 14 residues. The CDR3 DNA sequence: TGTGCCAGCAGTTACACTGGACAGGGCGGGGAGCTGTTTTTT. This translates into CASSYTGQGGELFF.

The chain joins TRBV28 to TRBJ1-2; TRBD1 matches 8 bases. This CDR3 region has 14 residues. V trimming: 5 bases; J trimming: 5 bases; junction bases outside the gene matches: 7. Looked up from germline, CDR1 is MDHEN and CDR2 is SYDVKM. CDR3 nucleotides: TGTGCCAGCAGTCCTGCGGGACAGGTATATGGCTACACCTTC. Residues: CASSPAGQVYGYTF.

There are many counts of this clonotype. The chain combines TRBV6-5 with TRBJ1-5, with D possibly TRBD1 on 6 matching bases. Between the trimmed V and J ends, which lost 5 bases and 2 bases, there was a span of 13 bases. The CDR3 spans 15 residues. Germline V gives CDR1 MNHEY, CDR2 SVGAGI. CDR3 sequence reads: CASSTGSFGNQPQHF. The CDR3 DNA follows: TGTGCCAGCAGTACAGGGTCCTTTGGCAATCAGCCCCAGCATTTT.

This clonotype was seen many times. The rearrangement joins TRBV20-1 to TRBJ1-2; 7 positions match TRBD1. CDR3 length: 16 residues. Trimming cost V 4 bases and J 4 bases; bases outside gene matches: 15. Germline CDR1 and CDR2: DFQATT and SNEGSKA (reference sequence). In nucleotides, the CDR3 is TGCAGTGCTACCACAGGGGACCCGCGTGATTCCTATGGCTACACCTTC. Protein sequence: CSATTGDPRDSYGYTF.

This clonotype was seen at least ten times. The chain uses TRBV7-2 and TRBJ2-7; 14 positions agree with TRBD2. V lost 5 bases and J lost 6; bases outside the gene matches: 6. The CDR3 contains 15 residues. Germline V CDR1 and CDR2: SGHTA, FQGNSA. DNA of the CDR3: TGTGCCAGCAGCGGGGGACTAGCGGGAGCCCGCGAGCAGTACTTC. Its translation is CASSGGLAGAREQYF.

There are many counts of this clonotype. V and J are TRBV5-1 and TRBJ2-7; 8 nucleotides agree with TRBD2. V shed 0 bases and J 4 bases; nucleotides not matched to a gene: 3. The length of the CDR3 is 14 residues. The germline CDR1 and CDR2 sequences are SGHRS and YFSETQ. In DNA form, the CDR3 reads TGCGCCAGCAGCTTGGGTAGCGGGATATACGAGCAGTACTTC. This encodes CASSLGSGIYEQYF.

This clonotype has at least ten counts. V gene TRBV3-1 combines with J gene TRBJ2-3; weak D call: TRBD2 (5 bases). There are 16 residues in the CDR3. Between the trimmed V and J ends, which lost 1 base and 4 bases, there was a span of 15 bases. Germline values: CDR1 LGHDT, CDR2 YNNKEL (reference sequence). The CDR3 coding sequence is TGTGCCAGCAGCCAAGGTTGGATCGGGAACCCAGATACGCAGTATTTT. Translating gives CASSQGWIGNPDTQYF.

For this clonotype: Relative to the germline gene, one junction end is altered; a read error may explain this. This sequence joins TRBV11-3 and TRBJ2-5; 12 bases align to TRBD2. Per the germline V gene, CDR1 is SGHNT and CDR2 is YENEEA. The CDR3 extends over 17 amino acids. The CDR3 sequence is CANSPGTSGWGVETQYF. The CDR3 bases are TGTGCCAACAGCCCGGGGACTAGCGGGTGGGGTGTGGAGACCCAGTACTTC.

This chain connects TRBV20-1 to TRBJ1-3; TRBD1 agrees at 9 bases. V trimming: 2 bases; J trimming: 2 bases; junction bases outside the gene matches: 4. CDR3 length equals 15 residues. CDR1 DFQATT and CDR2 SNEGSKA come from the germline V gene (reference sequence). In DNA form, the CDR3 reads TGCAGTGCTAGACCGGGACAGGGACCTGGAAACACCATATATTTT. It is translated as CSARPGQGPGNTIYF.

In its sample, this clonotype was seen many times. The chain carries TRBV15 and TRBJ1-5; D remains unclear. The V end was cut by 3 bases, the J end by 2 bases, with 20 bases between. Looked up from germline, CDR1 is LNHNV and CDR2 is YYDKDF (reference sequence). The CDR3 length is 18 residues. CDR3 loop: CATSSSRAGNRGNQPQHF. CDR3 sequence (DNA): TGTGCCACCAGCAGTTCAAGGGCGGGAAATCGGGGCAATCAGCCCCAGCATTTT.

This clonotype was detected many times. The chain employs TRBV10-3 and TRBJ1-1; unclear D gene. The CDR3 length is 12 residues. Germline V gene sequence: CDR1 ENHRY, CDR2 SYGVKD. V dropped 6 bases and J dropped 1 base, with 6 bases sitting between them. CDR3 coding DNA: TGTGCCATCAGCGAGGGGAACACTGAAGCTTTCTTT. This sequence encodes CAISEGNTEAFF.